This T cell receptor (beta chain) was captured in a study of cytomegalovirus exposure and HLA in healthy donors. Study as a whole: Tens of millions of unique TCRs from HLA-typed donors made up an early data release. Overall study results and limits: One later analysis reportedly identified an Asian-associated ancestry cluster that showed fewer N-insertions than the approximately 710-donor mean. According to an earlier analysis, most TCR beta V segments yielded productive rearrangements about 87% or about 30% of the time.

The CDR3 has 11 residues. Germline assignment: CDR1 ENHRY and CDR2 SYGVKD. PCR amplification relied on 60 Vbeta primers (plus 13 Jbeta primers). The repertoire was sequenced with immunoSEQ multiplex PCR; TCRdb's copy has only in-frame clones and lacks some. The table records 150,000 to 200,000 clones, around two thirds of them present only once. Despite likely unrecorded immune exposures, the donors were nominally healthy at the time of sampling. Points on this clone: Antigen: not known.

The sequence came from a young man in good health and CMV-seropositive. The gene calls are TRBV10-3 and TRBJ2-5; D is uncertain. The J call is in doubt because the DNA end fits TRBJ2-7 better. Sequencing was carried out using PBMCs. The DNA for the CDR3 is TGTGCCATCAGTGAGTCTGTCGAGCAGTACTTC. Amino acid sequence: CAISESVEQYF.